These T cell receptor beta chains were read from a single sample in a study of response to subunit inactivated influenza vaccine. TCRdb re-called the RT-PCR reads with MiXCR, one entry per CDR3 protein. The table has 500,000 to 550,000 distinct CDR3 sequences, approximately 7.8% seen once; the top ten hold roughly 13%. The sequenced sample was PBMCs from blood, obtained roughly 24 months after vaccination. The receptor set was obtained from a man aged 50-75 years who received an inactivated influenza vaccine. Each CDR3 is given with its conserved first and last residue. D genes are given only for firm matches. Some rows have no size entry. The others give once, few or many, or a class for an expanded clone.

cdr3_length	clone_size	d_call	v_call	j_call	cdr3_aa	cdr3_nt
13	few	TRBD2	TRBV20-1	TRBJ2-1	CSGSAGIYNEQFF	TGCAGTGGCTCAGCGGGAATCTACAATGAGCAGTTCTTC
13	few	.	TRBV20-1	TRBJ2-5	CSAGGRSQETQYF	TGCAGTGCTGGAGGACGGTCACAAGAGACCCAGTACTTC
16	.	TRBD1	TRBV5-1	TRBJ2-5	CASSFAGQGGQETQYF	TGCGCCAGCAGCTTTGCGGGACAGGGTGGGCAAGAGACCCAGTACTTC
21	many	TRBD2	TRBV10-3	TRBJ2-1	CAISDHLAGVNGLAGQNEQFF	TGTGCCATCAGTGACCACCTGGCTGGAGTTAATGGACTAGCGGGGCAAAATGAGCAGTTCTTC
14	few	.	TRBV23-1	TRBJ1-5	CASSQSRYNQPQHF	TGCGCCAGCAGTCAAAGCAGGTACAATCAGCCCCAGCATTTT
15	.	TRBD1	TRBV4-1	TRBJ1-4	CASSQRTGVLEKLFF	TGCGCCAGCAGCCAAAGGACAGGGGTCTTGGAAAAACTGTTTTTT
15	many	.	TRBV20-1	TRBJ2-7	CSARDLRISSYEQYF	TGCAGTGCTAGAGATCTGAGGATTAGCTCCTACGAGCAGTACTTC
14	few	.	TRBV15	TRBJ2-2	CATSRDVPTGELFF	TGTGCCACCAGCAGAGACGTCCCTACCGGGGAGCTGTTTTTT
13	many	.	TRBV29-1	TRBJ2-7	CSVVDWSSYEQYF	TGCAGCGTCGTTGACTGGAGCTCCTACGAGCAGTACTTC
16	few	.	TRBV2	TRBJ2-2	CASSTRGAGNTGELFF	TGTGCCAGCAGTACCCGGGGGGCTGGAAACACCGGGGAGCTGTTTTTT
13	.	.	TRBV20-1	TRBJ1-5	CSASSHSNQPQHF	TGCAGTGCTAGCAGCCACTCCAATCAGCCCCAGCATTTT
14	.	TRBD2	TRBV11-2	TRBJ2-3	CASSRTSGPDTQYF	TGTGCCAGCAGCCGGACTAGCGGACCAGATACGCAGTATTTT
15	.	TRBD1	TRBV2	TRBJ1-1	CASSGQGAGVTEAFF	TGTGCCAGCAGCGGCCAGGGGGCCGGAGTCACTGAAGCTTTCTTT
15	few	.	TRBV7-2	TRBJ1-2	CASSLGIRTAYGYTF	TGTGCCAGCAGCTTAGGTATAAGGACGGCGTATGGCTACACCTTC
13	.	.	TRBV29-1	TRBJ2-3	CSVDAESTDTQYF	TGCAGCGTCGACGCAGAGAGCACAGATACGCAGTATTTT
15	few	.	TRBV5-1	TRBJ2-7	CASSLGGSTSYEQYF	TGCGCCAGCAGCTTGGGGGGGAGCACCTCCTACGAGCAGTACTTC
15	many	TRBD2	TRBV6-2/TRBV6-3	TRBJ2-3	CASSPTSGTPDTQYF	TGTGCCAGCAGTCCGACTAGCGGGACCCCAGATACGCAGTATTTT
15	many	.	TRBV28	TRBJ2-1	CASNTNRVVSGEQFF	TGTGCCAGCAATACCAATCGGGTGGTTTCGGGTGAGCAGTTCTTC
15	few	TRBD2	TRBV12-3/TRBV12-4	TRBJ2-1	CASSPLAGGWNEQFF	TGTGCCAGCAGTCCTTTAGCGGGGGGTTGGAATGAGCAGTTCTTC
15	.	TRBD1	TRBV5-6	TRBJ2-5	CASSLLDRAQETQYF	TGTGCCAGCAGCTTGCTGGACAGGGCGCAAGAGACCCAGTACTTC
16	many	TRBD1	TRBV2	TRBJ1-1	CASSEALDRANTEAFF	TGTGCCAGCAGTGAAGCGCTCGACAGGGCGAACACTGAAGCTTTCTTT
17	.	.	TRBV6-5	TRBJ1-3	CASSYSPGKASGNTIYF	TGTGCCAGCAGTTACTCCCCCGGCAAAGCCTCTGGAAACACCATATATTTT
12	many	.	TRBV3-1	TRBJ2-7	CASSRGSNEQYF	TGTGCCAGCAGCCGTGGATCGAACGAGCAGTACTTC
14	many	.	TRBV28	TRBJ2-1	CASGDTRPYNEQFF	TGTGCCAGCGGGGACACCCGCCCCTACAATGAGCAGTTCTTC
17	.	.	TRBV5-5	TRBJ2-2	CASSFQPGRAYGGELFF	TGTGCCAGCAGCTTTCAGCCCGGCAGGGCCTACGGCGGGGAGCTGTTTTTT